The next 20 T cell receptor beta chains were all read from a single sample in a study of blood T cell repertoires in COVID-19. The data were produced by immunoSEQ multiplex PCR, yet TCRdb's version contains in-frame clones alone and is incomplete. The repertoire includes about 240,000 clones, 82% of them detected once, and 7% to 10% sits in the top ten. Material for sequencing was peripheral blood. The receptors stem from a woman of 80 years or more with COVID-19, enrolled during active disease.

This rearrangement joins TRBV28 to TRBJ1-5; maybe TRBD1 (5 bases). In germline, CDR1 is MDHEN, CDR2 SYDVKM. This CDR3 has 14 residues. V gave up 3 bases and J gave up 1 base, with 7 bases separating them. The CDR3 region has the DNA TGTGCCAGCAGTTTGACAGTCAGCAATCAGCCCCAGCATTTT. Translated: CASSLTVSNQPQHF.

The rearrangement uses TRBV5-4 and TRBJ2-4; the match to TRBD1 covers 8 bases. The CDR3 totals 18 residues. Germline trimming cut 3 bases from V and 2 bases from J; bases unmatched to any gene: 13. CDR1 is SGHNT, CDR2 YYREEE, per germline (reference sequence). CDR3 sequence: CASSSTGTGPGSKNIQYF. CDR3 nucleotide sequence: TGTGCCAGCAGCTCCACCGGGACAGGCCCCGGATCCAAAAACATTCAGTACTTC. Based on the CDR3 plus reference TRBV5-4 and TRBJ2-4, the full variable domain is ETGVTQSPTHLIKTRGQQVTLRCSSQSGHNTVSWYQQALGQGPQFIFQYYREEENGRGNFPPRFSGLQFPNYSSELNVNALELDDSALYLCASSSTGTGPGSKNIQYFGAGTRLSVL.

The V and J genes are TRBV28 and TRBJ1-1; 7 nucleotides agree with TRBD1. From germline, CDR1 is MDHEN and CDR2 SYDVKM. V lost 6 bases, J lost 4 bases, and 5 bases stayed unmatched. CDR3 length: 13 residues. The CDR3 is CASRKTGITEAFF. CDR3 coding DNA: TGTGCCAGCAGGAAGACAGGGATCACTGAAGCTTTCTTT.

To note about this clone: One junction end disagrees with the germline gene, perhaps due to a read error. The CDR3 nucleotides are TGTGCCAGTAGTATAGGGGTCCGGGGGGGCCAACAGACCCAGTACTTC. Protein: CASSIGVRGGQQTQYF. The V and J genes are TRBV19 and TRBJ2-5; the match to TRBD2 covers 8 bases. Germline CDR1 reads LNHDA; CDR2 reads SQIVND (reference sequence). The CDR3 spans 16 residues.

The chain has TRBV27 and TRBJ1-3, with no clear D. The V and J ends lost 0 bases and 4 bases respectively, with 10 bases between them. The CDR3 loop spans 15 amino acids. CDR1 is MNHEY and CDR2 is SMNVEV in the germline V gene (reference sequence). The CDR3 sequence is CASSLSYSAGNTIYF. The DNA of the CDR3 is TGTGCCAGCAGTTTATCTTATTCTGCGGGAAACACCATATATTTT.

J is TRBJ2-5 and V is TRBV11-2, with a tentative D call TRBD2 (6 bases). In germline, CDR1 is SGHAT, CDR2 FQNNGV. The CDR3 sequence is 14 residues long. V lost 1 base to trimming and J lost 6 bases, with 12 bases between them. The CDR3 nucleotides are TGTGCCAGCAGCTTAGTACCAGGAGGGAAGACCCAGTACTTC. As protein: CASSLVPGGKTQYF.

This chain joins TRBV4-1 and TRBJ1-1; D uncertain. The CDR3 length is 14 residues. V shed 0 bases and J shed 6 bases, with 11 bases lying between them. Germline V gene sequence: CDR1 MGHRA, CDR2 YSYEKL. The CDR3 reads CASSQEGGGPEAFF. The CDR3 DNA reads TGCGCCAGCAGCCAAGAAGGAGGAGGACCTGAAGCTTTCTTT.

This clone was observed a handful of times. This chain links TRBV7-9 with TRBJ1-1, with TRBD1 as a possible D gene (6 bases). The V and J ends lost 5 bases and 11 bases respectively, with 21 bases between them. The CDR3 sequence is 14 residues long. Germline CDR1 SEHNR, CDR2 FQNEAQ (reference sequence). The CDR3 nucleotides are TGTGCCAGCAGCCCCGACAGGTCTGGTGGGTCGGCTTTCTTT. Translating gives CASSPDRSGGSAFF.

This chain connects TRBV2 to TRBJ2-1, with unresolved D. In germline, CDR1 is SNHLY, CDR2 FYNNEI. This CDR3 region has 16 residues. Between the trimmed V and J ends, which lost 5 bases and 2 bases, there was a span of 16 bases. The CDR3 loop is CASSSLLAAAYNEQFF. The CDR3 nucleotides read TGTGCCAGCAGTTCTCTCTTGGCGGCTGCCTACAATGAGCAGTTCTTC.

The V and J genes are TRBV7-2 and TRBJ2-7; 11 positions agree with TRBD2. Germline lookup yields CDR1 SGHTA and CDR2 FQGNSA. The CDR3 covers 17 residues. The J segment lost 2 bases and the V segment lost 2 bases, leaving 8 bases of the junction unmatched. The CDR3 DNA follows: TGTGCCAGCAGCTTACCTTCACTGGGACTAGCGGCCTACGAGCAGTACTTC. This gives the protein CASSLPSLGLAAYEQYF.

This clone has more than one count but fewer than ten. The chain is built from TRBV3-1 (or the pseudogene TRBV3-2) and TRBJ2-1; TRBD2 matches at 7 bases. The CDR3 spans 15 residues. CDR1 LGHDT and CDR2 YNNKEL come from the germline V gene (reference sequence). Trimming at V came to 0 bases and at J to 10 bases, leaving 9 bases not matched to a gene. The CDR3 DNA sequence: TGTGCCAGCAGCCAAGAGGCGGGAGTCTCGGGCGAGCAGTTCTTC. Translated, it gives CASSQEAGVSGEQFF.

This clone was detected a few times. The chain uses TRBV2 and TRBJ1-5, with TRBD1 matching over 7 bases. The CDR3 runs to 15 residues. Germline values: CDR1 SNHLY, CDR2 FYNNEI. Trimming cost V 5 bases and J 1 base; bases outside gene matches: 5. The CDR3 loop is CASSSTGLSNQPQHF. The CDR3 coding sequence is TGTGCCAGCAGTTCGACAGGGTTGAGCAATCAGCCCCAGCATTTT.

The sample holds one count of this clone. J is TRBJ2-6 and V is TRBV5-1; no firm D call. The CDR3 spans 16 residues. V lost 0 bases and J 0 bases, leaving 7 bases between the germline ends. The germline CDR1 and CDR2 sequences are SGHRS and YFSETQ. The CDR3 nucleotides read TGCGCCAGCAGCTTGGACAACCCCTCTGGGGCCAACGTCCTGACTTTC. Translated, it gives CASSLDNPSGANVLTF.

The table lists this clone with a count of one. The chain links TRBV2 to TRBJ2-3, with D hard to call. V was clipped by 7 bases and J by 7 bases, with 12 bases between them. The CDR3 contains 12 residues. Germline assignment: CDR1 SNHLY and CDR2 FYNNEI. This CDR3 reads CASNPLSHTQYF. DNA of the CDR3: TGTGCCAGCAACCCCCTATCTCATACGCAGTATTTT.

The genes are TRBV7-3 and TRBJ2-2, with TRBD2 matching 7 bases. Trimming removed 8 bases from V and 4 bases from J; junction bases left unmatched: 13. The CDR3 length is 16 residues. The V gene's germline CDR1 is SGHTA and CDR2 FQGTGA. The CDR3 sequence: CASGSKGGLGTGELFF. The CDR3 DNA follows: TGTGCCAGCGGATCGAAGGGAGGGCTCGGCACCGGGGAGCTGTTTTTT. Full variable domain (remainder filled in from reference TRBV7-3 and TRBJ2-2): GAGVSQTPSNKVTEKGKYVELRCDPISGHTALYWYRQSLGQGPEFLIYFQGTGAADDSGLPNDRFFAVRPEGSVSTLKIQRTERGDSAVYLCASGSKGGLGTGELFFGEGSRLTVL.

The table lists this clone with a few counts. The V and J genes are TRBV7-6 and TRBJ1-4; TRBD1 might be the D (5 bases). CDR1 and CDR2 (germline): SGHVS, FNYEAQ. The V end was cut by 1 base, the J end by 5 bases, with 17 bases between. This CDR3 comprises 17 residues. The CDR3 DNA reads TGTGCCAGCAGCTTAGTAGGGCAGGGAGGACCCAATGAAAAACTGTTTTTT. Translated: CASSLVGQGGPNEKLFF. The full variable domain, its missing parts supplied by reference TRBV7-6 and TRBJ1-4, is GAGVSQSPRYKVTKRGQDVALRCDPISGHVSLYWYRQALGQGPEFLTYFNYEAQQDKSGLPNDRFSAERPEGSISTLTIQRTEQRDSAMYRCASSLVGQGGPNEKLFFGSGTQLSVL.

The rearrangement uses TRBV27 and TRBJ2-1, with TRBD2 matching over 7 bases. The CDR3 has 16 residues. The J segment lost 8 bases and the V segment lost 2 bases, leaving 12 bases of the junction unmatched. Germline loops: CDR1 MNHEY, CDR2 SMNVEV (reference sequence). The CDR3 nucleotides are TGTGCCAGCAGTTTAATCGCCCCAGCGGGACCGGATGAGCAGTTCTTC. Encoded protein: CASSLIAPAGPDEQFF.

The chain has TRBV7-3 and TRBJ2-1; 8 bases agree with TRBD2. This CDR3 comprises 16 residues. The V gene end was trimmed by 1 base and the J gene end by 4 bases; junction bases not matched to a gene: 6. Germline values: CDR1 SGHTA, CDR2 FQGTGA. This chain's CDR3 is CASSLNGGGLYNEQFF. CDR3 sequence (DNA): TGTGCCAGCAGCTTAAATGGCGGGGGGCTTTACAATGAGCAGTTCTTC.

The chain joins TRBV18 to TRBJ1-4; D not resolved. Trimming took 3 bases from V and 0 from J, leaving 5 bases between them. The germline CDR1 and CDR2 sequences are KGHSH and LQKENI. CDR3 length: 14 residues. The CDR3: CASSPQSTNEKLFF. Here the CDR3 DNA reads TGTGCCAGCTCACCCCAGTCAACTAATGAAAAACTGTTTTTT.

The chain links TRBV9 to TRBJ2-2; D possibly corresponds to TRBD2 (7 bases). The CDR3 runs 18 residues. Germline-derived CDR1 and CDR2 are SGDLS and YYNGEE. V lost 1 base and J lost 6, with 22 bases in between. CDR3: CASSVLSGAGASSGELFF. Written as DNA, the CDR3 is TGTGCCAGCAGCGTATTGAGCGGGGCGGGGGCCTCCTCCGGGGAGCTGTTTTTT.